The sequence of this T cell receptor (beta chain) was determined in a study of OX40 agonist ivuxolimab in advanced cancers. Study overall: Dose-escalation patients' cancers were hepatocellular carcinoma, melanoma, renal cell or head and neck cancer.

Sampling times: baseline, cycle 4 day 1, cycle 7 day 1. TCRdb keeps only in-frame clones here, not all; method: immunoSEQ multiplex PCR. The profile covers tens of thousands of clones, with roughly 87% appearing a single time and around 1% taken by the ten largest. Material: CD4+ or CD8+ T cells sorted from blood, obtained in a trial of the OX40 agonist ivuxolimab. This receptor was identified in an adult with an advanced solid tumor such as melanoma, head and neck, liver or kidney cancer.

CDR3: CASSYWRDTEAFF. As DNA, the CDR3 is TGTGCCAGCAGTTATTGGAGGGACACTGAAGCTTTCTTT. The chain joins TRBV6-5 to TRBJ1-1; no reliable D call. This CDR3 comprises 13 residues. Looked up from germline, CDR1 is MNHEY and CDR2 is SVGAGI. V lost 3 bases and J 3 bases, leaving 8 bases between the germline ends.